The 2 T cell receptor beta chains presented below share a single source sample, sequenced in a study of blood T cell repertoires in COVID-19. Using immunoSEQ multiplex PCR, the repertoire was profiled, and TCRdb retains in-frame clones only, with some absent. The table lists 150,000 to 200,000 clones, around 85% of them singletons, with around 9.9% in the top ten. Sequencing input: peripheral blood. The source is a woman aged 55-75 years with COVID-19, enrolled during active disease.

As to this clone: Different DNA sequences within this sample yield the same CDR3. The chain links TRBV18 to TRBJ2-5; 7 positions agree with TRBD2. After removal of 3 bases from V and 1 base from J, the junction contained 2 bases not matched to a gene. The CDR3 covers 14 residues. CDR1 and CDR2 from the germline V gene are KGHSH and LQKENI. The DNA for the CDR3 is TGTGCCAGCTCACCCCTAGCGGTCCAAGAGACCCAGTACTTC. Amino acids: CASSPLAVQETQYF. Looking up the rest from reference TRBV18 and TRBJ2-5 gives the full variable domain: NAGVMQNPRHLVRRRGQEARLRCSPMKGHSHVYWYRQLPEEGLKFMVYLQKENIIDESGMPKERFSAEFPKEGPSILRIQQVVRGDSAAYFCASSPLAVQETQYFGPGTRLLVL.

The chain recombines TRBV6-6 with TRBJ1-1; no reliable D call. Trimming removed 6 bases from V and 4 bases from J, with 6 bases in between. CDR1 is MNHNY and CDR2 is SVGAGI in the germline V gene (reference sequence). The CDR3 is made up of 11 amino acids. The CDR3 DNA sequence: TGTGCCAGCAGGCAAGCCACTGAAGCTTTCTTT. The encoded protein is CASRQATEAFF.